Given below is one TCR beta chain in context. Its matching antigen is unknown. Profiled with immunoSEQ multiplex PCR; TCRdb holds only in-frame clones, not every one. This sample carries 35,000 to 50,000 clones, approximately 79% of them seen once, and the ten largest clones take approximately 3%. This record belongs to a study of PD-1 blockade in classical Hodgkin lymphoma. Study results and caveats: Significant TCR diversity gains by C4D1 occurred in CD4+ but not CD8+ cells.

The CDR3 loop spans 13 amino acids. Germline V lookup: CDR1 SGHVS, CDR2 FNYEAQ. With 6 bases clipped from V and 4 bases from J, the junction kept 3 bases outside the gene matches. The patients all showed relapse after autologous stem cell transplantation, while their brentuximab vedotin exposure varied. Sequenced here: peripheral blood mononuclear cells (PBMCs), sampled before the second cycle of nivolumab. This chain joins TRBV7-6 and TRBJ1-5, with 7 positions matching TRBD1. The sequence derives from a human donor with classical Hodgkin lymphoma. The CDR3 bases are TGTGCCAGCAGTTCGGACAGGAATCAGCCCCAGCATTTT. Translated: CASSSDRNQPQHF.